A selection of T cell receptor beta chains follows, all from one sample in a study of T cell responses to AZD1222 COVID-19 vaccine. The table came from immunoSEQ multiplex PCR; TCRdb's copy has only in-frame clones and leaves some out. The sample records around 120,000 clones, about 90% being singletons. The starting material was peripheral blood, obtained on day 0 of AZD1222 vaccination. The receptors originated from an adult in good health. The conserved cysteine and the conserved F or W are not part of the CDR3 here. The order of the fields is V gene, CDR3 protein.

>TRBV13
ASSSRGTSGTLGNTIY
>TRBV7-2
ASSPTGTGSSPLH
>TRBV30
AWSVHPGGGTDTQY
>TRBV7-6
ASSLGGVGRSSYNEQF
>TRBV29-1
SVGKGEVASRNYGYT
>TRBV18
ASSPRGRNEQY
>TRBV19
ASSIDPGQGRNTYEQY
>TRBV11-3
ASSSRQDQETQY
>TRBV11-2
ASSSPGQGVREKLF
>TRBV9
APSPRGGGANTGELF
>TRBV28
ASSEQGMYTEAF
>TRBV6-5
ASSYAGVRSGEQF
>TRBV7-9
ASKGAVNTEAF
>TRBV7-6
ASSSGTSNEQF
>TRBV7-9
ASSPGALNEQF
>TRBV6-1
ASSDQGASYNEQF
>TRBV30
AWSPGALNYGYT
>TRBV7-2
ASSLGTSGSDEQY
>TRBV7-2
ASSFWTGGDLLTGELF
>TRBV3-1/TRBV3-2
ASSQGSNQPQH
>TRBV27
ASSLSAWGENTEAF
>TRBV11-2
ASREWGNSGYT
>TRBV6-1
ASSEGTGITNEKLF
>TRBV6-5
ASRSANAYDGYT
>TRBV6-5
ASSPWDSLGETQY
>TRBV4-1
ASSQRSRAGDTQY
>TRBV2
ASSSGLGDTEAF
>TRBV9
ASSVGDSHQPQH
>TRBV5-6
ASSFAGYSTSSGANVLT
>TRBV10-3
AIRDHRSSYNSPLH
>TRBV7-6
ASSLVGGSGNQPQH
>TRBV9
ASSVEGLGASGANVLT
>TRBV21-1
AIRPLTGQGLSDTEAF
>TRBV6-5
ASSPGGWTNEQF
>TRBV2
ASSVLQGGYEQY
>TRBV10-2
ASSEGTSYEQY
>TRBV7-9
ASSFRLKDRGERETQY
>TRBV6-2/TRBV6-3
ASSTLSNEQF
>TRBV11-2
ASSLGQGDYGYT
>TRBV11-3
ASSLEIAELSEQF
>TRBV16
ASSPKGGDQPQH
>TRBV25-1
ASSNARNYGYT